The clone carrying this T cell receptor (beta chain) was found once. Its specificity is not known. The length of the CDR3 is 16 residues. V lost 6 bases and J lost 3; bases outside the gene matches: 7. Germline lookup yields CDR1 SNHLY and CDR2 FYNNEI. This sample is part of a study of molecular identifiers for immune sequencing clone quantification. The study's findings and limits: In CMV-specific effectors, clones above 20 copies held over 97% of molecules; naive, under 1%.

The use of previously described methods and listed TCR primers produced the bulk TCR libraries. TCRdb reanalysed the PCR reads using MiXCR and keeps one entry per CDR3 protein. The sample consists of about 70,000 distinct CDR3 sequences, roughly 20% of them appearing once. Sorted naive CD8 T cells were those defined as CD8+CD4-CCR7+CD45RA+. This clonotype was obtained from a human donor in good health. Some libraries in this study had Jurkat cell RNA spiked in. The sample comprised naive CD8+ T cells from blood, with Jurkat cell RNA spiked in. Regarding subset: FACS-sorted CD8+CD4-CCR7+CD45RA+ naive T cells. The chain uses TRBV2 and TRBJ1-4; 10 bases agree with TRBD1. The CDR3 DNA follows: TGTGCCAGCAGCGTGACAGGGGGCCTTTCTAATGAAAAACTGTTTTTT. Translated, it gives CASSVTGGLSNEKLFF.